The 24 T cell receptor beta chains given below trace back to one sample, sequenced in a study of regulatory T cells in long-lasting Graves disease. Specified time point: newly diagnosed GD, antithyroid drugs for less than 3 months. Following extraction of RNA from PBMCs, that RNA was used to make the TCR library. Sequencing libraries for TCR beta were prepared with iRepertoire HTBI primers and Arm-PCR of CDR3 regions. TCRdb independently ran MiXCR on the multiplex PCR reads; one entry per CDR3 protein. The sample lists fewer than 550,000 distinct CDR3 sequences, roughly 15% seen once, with around a quarter in the top ten. This sample was shared with a second study, whose subject was T cells in Graves' hyperthyroidism and ophthalmopathy.

The sample was peripheral blood mononuclear cells (PBMCs), taken at new diagnosis, from a patient treated with antithyroid drugs. The receptor set was obtained from a woman aged 40-65 years with Graves disease.

This clonotype was seen ten or more times. V usage is TRBV7-3 and J usage is TRBJ2-1; the D is unclear. V was pared by 5 bases and J by 6 bases, with 17 bases between. In germline, CDR1 is SGHTA, CDR2 FQGTGA. The CDR3 contains 15 residues. Here the CDR3 DNA reads TGTGCCAGCAGCCGCCTTGACACCGACTCCAATGAGCAGTTCTTC. Translated: CASSRLDTDSNEQFF.

This clonotype was seen ten or more times. The chain carries TRBV20-1 and TRBJ1-1; D is ambiguous. CDR3 length: 13 amino acids. Germline V gene sequence: CDR1 DFQATT, CDR2 SNEGSKA (reference sequence). Trimming shortened V by 6 bases and J by 4 bases, and 15 bases separated the two germline ends. The CDR3 DNA sequence: TGCAGTGCCGACGTCCCGTTGGGCACTGAAGCTTTCTTT. Amino acids: CSADVPLGTEAFF.

This clonotype has ten or more counts. The V and J genes are TRBV12-3 or TRBV12-4 and TRBJ2-5; D could derive from TRBD1 or TRBD2 (5 bases each). V was pared by 5 bases and J by 10 bases, with 14 bases between. This CDR3 region has 12 residues. The DNA for the CDR3 is TGTGCCAGCAGTGGGGACCCTGAGTTCCAGTACTTC. Protein sequence: CASSGDPEFQYF.

This clonotype has more than one count but fewer than ten. This rearrangement joins TRBV10-3 to TRBJ1-1; 9 bases agree with TRBD1. The CDR3 contains 13 residues. In germline, CDR1 is ENHRY, CDR2 SYGVKD. J gave up 9 bases and V 3 bases, and 5 bases lay outside the gene matches. The CDR3 sequence: CAISEGGTGKAFF. CDR3 DNA: TGTGCCATCAGTGAAGGAGGGACAGGGAAAGCTTTCTTT.

This clonotype was found a few times. One end of the junction is discordant with germline, which a read error may explain. The genes are TRBV7-2 and TRBJ2-7; no reliable D call. CDR3 length: 13 amino acids. The germline V gene encodes CDR1 SGHTA and CDR2 FQGNSA. The CDR3 nucleotides are TGTGCCGGCAGCCCCACCTCCCACTACGAGCAGTACTTC. Translated, it gives CAGSPTSHYEQYF.

This clonotype showed up many times. V is TRBV28 and J is TRBJ1-1; the match to TRBD1 covers 7 bases. The V gene end was trimmed by 3 bases and the J gene end by 0 bases; junction bases not matched to a gene: 4. This CDR3 region has 15 residues. The V gene's germline CDR1 is MDHEN and CDR2 SYDVKM. In DNA, the CDR3 is TGTGCCAGCAGTTTGGTCGACAGGGTGAACACTGAAGCTTTCTTT. Protein: CASSLVDRVNTEAFF.

This clonotype was seen only a few times. V is TRBV27 and J is TRBJ1-2; TRBD1 might be the D (5 bases). Germline lookup yields CDR1 MNHEY and CDR2 SMNVEV (reference sequence). Trimming took off 2 bases at V and 0 bases at J, with 16 bases between the two ends. The CDR3 is 17 residues long. CDR3 sequence reads: CASSLRPGPPTNYGYTF. CDR3 DNA: TGTGCCAGCAGTTTAAGACCGGGGCCCCCAACTAACTATGGCTACACCTTC.

At least ten counts were recorded for this clonotype. The gene calls are TRBV3-1 and TRBJ1-3; no clear D gene. Germline V gene data show CDR1 as LGHDT and CDR2 as YNNKEL (reference sequence). There are 14 residues in the CDR3. The germline V and J ends were trimmed by 4 bases and 1 base, with 8 bases remaining between them. CDR3 sequence (DNA): TGTGCCAGCAGCCGGTATGGGTCTGGAAACACCATATATTTT. Amino acid sequence: CASSRYGSGNTIYF.

This clonotype was observed a few times. The chain links TRBV4-1 to TRBJ2-1; TRBD2 matches 11 bases. The CDR3 covers 15 residues. Germline lookup yields CDR1 MGHRA and CDR2 YSYEKL. Losses at the gene ends were 1 base for V and 8 bases for J; bases not matched to a gene: 4. CDR3 sequence reads: CASSQVAGGPHEQFF. In DNA form, the CDR3 reads TGCGCCAGCAGCCAAGTAGCGGGGGGGCCCCATGAGCAGTTCTTC.

The sample holds many counts of this clonotype. V usage is TRBV2 and J usage is TRBJ1-1; TRBD1 matches at 8 bases. V lost 1 base to trimming and J lost 3 bases; unmatched junction nucleotides: 4. This CDR3 is built from 15 residues. Germline V gives CDR1 SNHLY, CDR2 FYNNEI. The CDR3 bases are TGTGCCAGCAGTGAAGTGGGACAGGTTTACACTGAAGCTTTCTTT. Encoded protein: CASSEVGQVYTEAFF. Together with reference TRBV2 and TRBJ1-1, the CDR3 gives the full variable domain: EPEVTQTPSHQVTQMGQEVILRCVPISNHLYFYWYRQILGQKVEFLVSFYNNEISEKSEIFDDQFSVERPDGSNFTLKIRSTKLEDSAMYFCASSEVGQVYTEAFFGQGTRLTVV.

There are many counts of this clonotype. The rearrangement links TRBV20-1 to TRBJ2-1, with TRBD1 matching over 7 bases. The ends lost 6 bases at V and 3 bases at J; junction bases unmatched: 8. Germline loops: CDR1 DFQATT, CDR2 SNEGSKA (reference sequence). CDR3 length equals 14 residues. DNA of the CDR3: TGCAGTGCCTCCGACAGGGCGGGCTACAATGAGCAGTTCTTC. Translation: CSASDRAGYNEQFF.

This clonotype turned up a few times. V is TRBV12-5 and J is TRBJ1-1, with D unresolved. Trimming cost V 6 bases and J 4 bases, with 15 bases left between them. The CDR3 extends over 14 amino acids. Germline V gives CDR1 LGHNT, CDR2 FRNRAP. CDR3 loop: CASGPMTAATEAFF. In nucleotides, the CDR3 is TGTGCTAGTGGCCCGATGACCGCGGCCACTGAAGCTTTCTTT.

This chain connects TRBV7-2 to TRBJ1-5; D call uncertain. This CDR3 is built from 16 residues. Trimming took off 1 base at V and 4 bases at J, with 14 bases between the two ends. Germline assignment: CDR1 SGHTA and CDR2 FQGNSA. CDR3 DNA: TGTGCCAGCAGCTTAGAATCCCGCGGCGGGAATCAGCCCCAGCATTTT. Its protein product is CASSLESRGGNQPQHF.

The chain couples TRBV11-2 to TRBJ2-7; 11 nucleotides align to TRBD2. The V segment lost 5 bases and the J segment 2 bases; nucleotides outside the gene matches: 5. This CDR3 has 15 residues. CDR1 and CDR2 from the germline V gene are SGHAT and FQNNGV. CDR3 sequence (DNA): TGTGCCAGCAGCCGAGTAGCGGGGGGGACCTACGAGCAGTACTTC. Protein sequence: CASSRVAGGTYEQYF.

V gene TRBV25-1 combines with J gene TRBJ1-6; no clear D. CDR1 MGHDK and CDR2 SYGVNS come from the germline V gene. There are 14 residues in the CDR3. Trimming shortened V by 2 bases and J by 10 bases, and 12 bases separated the two germline ends. The CDR3 DNA sequence: TGTGCCAGCAGTGAAAGGAGGGAGTCGTCACCCCTCCACTTT. This gives the protein CASSERRESSPLHF.

V usage is TRBV4-2 and J usage is TRBJ2-2; D is ambiguous. This CDR3 comprises 15 residues. The V and J ends lost 0 bases and 6 bases respectively, with 11 bases between them. CDR1 LGHNA and CDR2 YNFKEQ come from the germline V gene. The CDR3: CASSQDEVTPGELFF. CDR3 in DNA: TGTGCCAGCAGCCAAGATGAGGTTACTCCCGGGGAGCTGTTTTTT.

V usage is TRBV6-4 and J usage is TRBJ2-3, with 9 bases identical to TRBD1. The CDR3 sequence is 15 residues long. V lost 5 bases to trimming and J lost 7 bases; unmatched junction nucleotides: 10. Germline assignment: CDR1 MRHNA and CDR2 SNTAGT. CDR3 sequence reads: CASSYPEYRGHTQYF. The CDR3 bases are TGTGCCAGCAGTTACCCCGAATACAGGGGGCATACGCAGTATTTT.

This clonotype was seen a single time. The chain links TRBV18 to TRBJ1-1; D is unresolved. CDR3 length: 11 amino acids. Germline V gene sequence: CDR1 KGHSH, CDR2 LQKENI. V was trimmed by 4 bases and J by 6 bases, leaving 6 bases between them. The DNA of the CDR3 is TGTGCCAGCTCACACGAATCTGAAGCTTTCTTT. It is translated as CASSHESEAFF.

This clonotype was recorded at least ten times. This chain uses TRBV2 with TRBJ2-3; 7 bases align to TRBD2. The CDR3 consists of 16 residues. Germline loops: CDR1 SNHLY, CDR2 FYNNEI. V lost 0 bases to trimming and J lost 2 bases; unmatched junction nucleotides: 5. The CDR3 nucleotides read TGTGCCAGCAGTGAAGCGACTAGCAGTTTCACAGATACGCAGTATTTT. This translates into CASSEATSSFTDTQYF.

This clonotype appeared a few times. V usage is TRBV15 and J usage is TRBJ1-1; D remains unclear. CDR3 length: 14 amino acids. Germline CDR1 and CDR2: LNHNV and YYDKDF (reference sequence). With 2 bases removed from V and 1 base from J, the gap between germline ends came to 8 bases. The CDR3 sequence is CATSRRQANTEAFF. The DNA for the CDR3 is TGTGCCACCAGCAGACGTCAAGCGAACACTGAAGCTTTCTTT.

Regarding this clonotype: A read error is possible here, since a much larger clone lies one base away. This sequence joins TRBV20-1 and TRBJ1-2; D is ambiguous. The CDR3 has 11 amino acids. From germline, CDR1 is DFQATT and CDR2 SNEGSKA (reference sequence). Trimming cost V 3 bases and J 8 bases, with 10 bases left between them. CDR3 nucleotide sequence: TGCAGTGCTAGTGGCGGGGAGGGCTACACCTTC. Its translation is CSASGGEGYTF.

The chain links TRBV20-1 to TRBJ2-1; D remains unclear. This CDR3 has 11 amino acids. Trimming shortened V by 6 bases and J by 8 bases, and 11 bases separated the two germline ends. Germline CDR1 DFQATT, CDR2 SNEGSKA (reference sequence). The CDR3 DNA is TGCAGTGCCACCGCTTTGGATGAGCAGTTCTTC. Amino acids: CSATALDEQFF.

The chain uses TRBV5-6 and TRBJ2-5; D is uncertain. Germline V gene data show CDR1 as SGHDT and CDR2 as YYEEEE. V lost 0 bases and J 1 base, leaving 13 bases between the germline ends. The CDR3 length is 16 residues. In DNA, the CDR3 is TGTGCCAGCAGCTTGGAATTGGGCGCCCCCCAAGAGACCCAGTACTTC. Translation gives CASSLELGAPQETQYF. Full variable domain (missing parts from reference TRBV5-6 and TRBJ2-5): DAGVTQSPTHLIKTRGQQVTLRCSPKSGHDTVSWYQQALGQGPQFIFQYYEEEERQRGNFPDRFSGHQFPNYSSELNVNALLLGDSALYLCASSLELGAPQETQYFGPGTRLLVL.

This clonotype was observed a few times. The chain links TRBV7-9 to TRBJ1-1; D call uncertain. The germline gives CDR1 SEHNR, CDR2 FQNEAQ (reference sequence). Trimming shortened V by 5 bases and J by 3 bases, and 16 bases separated the two germline ends. This CDR3 contains 15 residues. CDR3 region: CASSASANYYTEAFF. The DNA for the CDR3 is TGTGCCAGCAGCGCCTCAGCCAACTACTACACTGAAGCTTTCTTT. The full variable domain, completed using reference TRBV7-9 and TRBJ1-1, is DTGVSQNPRHKITKRGQNVTFRCDPISEHNRLYWYRQTLGQGPEFLTYFQNEAQLEKSRLLSDRFSAERPKGSFSTLEIQRTEQGDSAMYLCASSASANYYTEAFFGQGTRLTVV.